The entry below gives a single T cell receptor (beta chain) sequence along with its context. Antigen unknown. The source of the sample is a study of cytomegalovirus exposure and HLA in healthy donors. PCR employed 60 Vbeta and 13 Jbeta primers. The repertoire was sequenced with immunoSEQ multiplex PCR; TCRdb's copy has only in-frame clones and lacks some. Among more than 150,000 clones, about 85% were seen once, and the ten largest hold approximately 3.9%. CDR3 length equals 9 residues. Germline V gives CDR1 DFQATT, CDR2 SNEGSKA (reference sequence). The germline V and J ends were trimmed by 6 bases and 6 bases, with 5 bases remaining between them. Overall study results and limits: Across donors, sequencing depth was assumed by presence/absence analyses to be roughly uniform. In vitro, a few CMV-associated chains proved specific for CMV antigens.

The chain recombines TRBV20-1 with TRBJ2-5; the D is unclear. The TCR was taken from a man aged 45-65 years in good health and CMV-seronegative. The sequencing input was PBMCs. CDR3: CSAPKTQYF. Here the CDR3 DNA reads TGCAGTGCCCCTAAGACCCAGTACTTC.